Listed below are T cell receptor beta chains from one sample, sequenced in a study of breast tumors, draining lymph nodes, adjacent tissues. TCRdb reanalysed the multiplex PCR reads using MiXCR and keeps one entry per CDR3 protein. There are 50,000 to 65,000 distinct CDR3 sequences in the sample; under 55% occur only once, and roughly a tenth lies in the top ten. The specimen sequenced was breast tumor tissue. Receptors originate from a female donor with breast cancer. Some clones in this sample may be carry-over from other donors' samples. Each CDR3 is given with its conserved first and last residue. Fields, in order: clone size, V gene, J gene, D gene, CDR3 DNA, CDR3 protein. D genes are given only for firm matches. A row's size may be missing; if present it is once, few, many or a size class.

>many|TRBV12-3/TRBV12-4|TRBJ2-1|TRBD1
TGTGCCAGCAGCCCCGGGACAGGGGGAAATGAGCAGTTCTTC
CASSPGTGGNEQFF
>many|TRBV6-5|TRBJ2-7|-
TGTGCCAGCAGCCCATCTTACGAGTCCTACGAGCAGTACTTC
CASSPSYESYEQYF
>many|TRBV30|TRBJ1-5|-
TGTGCCTGGAGTGGCGGGACGGAGAATCAGCCCCAGCATTTT
CAWSGGTENQPQHF
>many|TRBV6-5|TRBJ1-2|TRBD1
TGTGCCAGCAGTGACCCGACAGGGGACTATGGCTACACCTTC
CASSDPTGDYGYTF
>many|TRBV19|TRBJ1-2|-
TGTGCCAGTAGTATAACGTCGGGGTCTTATGGCTACACCTTC
CASSITSGSYGYTF
>few|TRBV20-1|TRBJ2-1|TRBD1
TGCAGTGCAGAGCCGGGACAGGGGCACAATGAGCAGTTCTTC
CSAEPGQGHNEQFF
>many|TRBV29-1|TRBJ1-4|TRBD1
TGCAGTGGGACAGAAAATGAAAAACTGTTTTTT
CSGTENEKLFF
>many|TRBV7-2|TRBJ2-7|-
TGTGCCAGCAGCAACCATAGGGGAGACGAGCAGTACTTC
CASSNHRGDEQYF
>once|TRBV7-2|TRBJ2-1|-
TGCGCCAGCAGCCTGGGGAGACCCTACAATGAGCAGGTCTTC
CASSLGRPYNEQVF
>-|TRBV13|TRBJ2-6|-
TGTGCCAGCAAATTCAAAAGGAGCTCTGGGGCCAACGTCCTGACTTTC
CASKFKRSSGANVLTF
>many|TRBV5-8|TRBJ2-1|-
TGTGCCAGCAGCTTGGTCGGAAACCTTCTTTACAATGAGCAGTTCTTC
CASSLVGNLLYNEQFF
>medium-sized|TRBV6-5|TRBJ1-2|-
TGTGCCAGCAGTTACTCGATGGGACGGCCCTATGGCTACACCTTC
CASSYSMGRPYGYTF
>many|TRBV19|TRBJ1-5|-
TGTGCCAGTAGTATCAGGGGCCTCAATCAGCCCCAGCATTTT
CASSIRGLNQPQHF
>-|TRBV20-1|TRBJ2-3|TRBD2
TGCAGTGCCCAGACTAGCGGGAGTACGGCTACGCAGTATTTT
CSAQTSGSTATQYF
>-|TRBV12-3/TRBV12-4|TRBJ2-5|-
TGTGCCAGCAGTTTGGTCGAGACCCAGTACTTC
CASSLVETQYF
>-|TRBV9|TRBJ2-7|TRBD1
TGTGCCAGCAGCTGGGACAGGCCCTACGAGCCGTACTTC
CASSWDRPYEPYF
>many|TRBV12-3/TRBV12-4|TRBJ1-2|-
TGTGCCAGCAGTTTAAGCAAGTCCTATGGCTACACCTTC
CASSLSKSYGYTF
>few|TRBV11-3|TRBJ2-5|TRBD2
TGTGCCAGCAGCTCCGGGACTAGCGGGAAGGAGACCCAGTACTTC
CASSSGTSGKETQYF
>-|TRBV28|TRBJ2-1|TRBD2
TGTGCCAGCACTAGCGGGAGGGCCGCCAATGAGCAGTTCTTC
CASTSGRAANEQFF
>-|TRBV19|TRBJ2-3|TRBD2
TGTGCCAGTAAACTAGCGGGTATCAGCAATGAGCAGTATTTT
CASKLAGISNEQYF
>many|TRBV12-3/TRBV12-4|TRBJ1-1|-
TGTGCCAGCAGCCTGAGCGCCGACACTGAAGCTTTCTTT
CASSLSADTEAFF
>many|TRBV4-3|TRBJ2-1|-
TGCGCCAGCAGCCAAGATCGGGGCCATTCCTACAATGAGCAGTTCTTC
CASSQDRGHSYNEQFF
>many|TRBV6-2/TRBV6-3|TRBJ2-2|-
TGTGCCAGCAGCGCAGGACCCCTCGGGGACACCGGGGAGCTGTTTTTT
CASSAGPLGDTGELFF
>many|TRBV5-1|TRBJ2-7|TRBD1
TGCGCCAGCAGCTTCACAGGGGGCCACGAGCAGTACTTC
CASSFTGGHEQYF
>many|TRBV5-1|TRBJ2-3|TRBD1
TGCGCCAGCAGCACAGGGGCCACAGATACGCAGTATTTT
CASSTGATDTQYF
>-|TRBV5-1|TRBJ2-6|-
TGCGCCAGCAGCCCCGAGGCCAACGTCCTGACTTTC
CASSPEANVLTF
>-|TRBV2|TRBJ1-1|-
TGTGCCGGCAGTGAACGCGGGGGGACTTCGGTTTTCTTT
CAGSERGGTSVFF